This passage covers 25 T cell receptor beta chains from one sample sequenced in a study of blood T cells in healthy people across ages. Primed by a sample-barcoded 5' primer and a J-beta primer mix, a second PCR proceeded for about 6 to 12 cycles. TCRdb re-derived calls from the 5' RACE reads in MiXCR, one entry per CDR3 protein. The sample lists about 680,000 distinct CDR3 sequences, 49% occurring once. The sequenced material came from blood. All receptors come from a woman aged 55 to 70 in good health.

CDR3 amino acids: CASSLLGTSGSADTQYF. CDR3 in DNA: TGTGCCAGCAGCTTACTCGGGACTAGCGGGAGTGCGGATACGCAGTATTTT. The gene calls are TRBV7-3 and TRBJ2-3; 14 bases fit TRBD2. From germline, CDR1 is SGHTA and CDR2 FQGTGA. V lost 2 bases to trimming and J lost 6 bases; unmatched junction nucleotides: 7. The CDR3 loop spans 17 amino acids.

This clonotype was observed a handful of times. This rearrangement joins TRBV24-1 to TRBJ2-3, with D uncertain. The CDR3 runs to 14 residues. CDR1 KGHDR and CDR2 SFDVKD come from the germline V gene. Trimming cost V 5 bases and J 2 bases, with 10 bases left between them. CDR3 region: CATSVRGSTDTQYF. The CDR3 DNA reads as TGTGCCACCAGTGTAAGAGGATCCACAGATACGCAGTATTTT.

This chain links TRBV7-9 with TRBJ1-6; D perhaps matches TRBD1 (6 bases). Germline V gene lookup returns CDR1 SEHNR and CDR2 FQNEAQ (reference sequence). Trimming shortened V by 5 bases and J by 5 bases, and 16 bases separated the two germline ends. CDR3 length: 16 amino acids. The CDR3: CASSRLGQFDNSPLHF. CDR3 DNA: TGTGCCAGCAGCCGCCTCGGACAGTTCGATAATTCACCCCTCCACTTT.

The genes are TRBV3-1 and TRBJ2-1; no firm D call. V was trimmed by 1 base and J by 5 bases, leaving 9 bases between them. The CDR3 has 14 amino acids. Germline CDR1 LGHDT, CDR2 YNNKEL (reference sequence). As DNA, the CDR3 is TGTGCCAGCAGCCAAGTGAACGTACACAATGAGCAGTTCTTC. It translates to CASSQVNVHNEQFF.

The rearrangement links TRBV10-3 to TRBJ1-3; TRBD1 might be the D (6 bases). V was trimmed by 4 bases and J by 6 bases, leaving 13 bases between them. Germline V gene lookup returns CDR1 ENHRY and CDR2 SYGVKD. The CDR3 runs 14 residues. Here the CDR3 reads CAISVTGTANTIYF. The CDR3 DNA reads as TGTGCCATCAGTGTTACAGGGACCGCAAACACCATATATTTT.

This chain joins TRBV25-1 and TRBJ2-7; 9 bases map to TRBD1. V dropped 2 bases and J dropped 7; count of bases not matched to a gene: 12. The CDR3 is 16 residues long. Germline CDR1 is MGHDK and CDR2 is SYGVNS. DNA for the CDR3: TGTGCCAGCAGTGAAGCCTCCCGGACAGGGGAGGGAGAGCAGTACTTC. This translates into CASSEASRTGEGEQYF.

The rearrangement links TRBV20-1 to TRBJ2-3, with 8 bases fitting TRBD2. This CDR3 region has 15 residues. With V trimmed by 6 bases and J by 6 bases, 14 bases remained unmatched. Per the germline V gene, CDR1 is DFQATT and CDR2 is SNEGSKA (reference sequence). The CDR3 bases are TGCAGTGCCCTCCGGCCAGCGGGAGTAGGGGATACGCAGTATTTT. Protein: CSALRPAGVGDTQYF.

This clonotype was observed a single time. This chain joins TRBV7-9 and TRBJ2-7; TRBD1 matches 7 bases. Per germline, CDR1 SEHNR and CDR2 FQNEAQ (reference sequence). The ends lost 7 bases at V and 4 bases at J; junction bases unmatched: 7. This CDR3 region has 13 residues. CDR3 DNA sequence: TGTGCCAGCACCATGACAGGGTTATACGAGCAGTACTTC. It encodes CASTMTGLYEQYF.

This clonotype was observed a few times. CDR3 sequence (DNA): TGTGCCAGCAGGGGGACAGGGATAGAGACCCAGTACTTC. Translation gives CASRGTGIETQYF. The chain combines TRBV6-1 with TRBJ2-5, with 9 bases identical to TRBD1. This CDR3 has 13 amino acids. CDR1 MNHNS and CDR2 SASEGT come from the germline V gene. With 6 bases clipped from V and 4 bases from J, the junction kept 3 bases outside the gene matches.

This clonotype was seen once. The V gene is TRBV6-5, the J gene TRBJ2-2; D not resolved. V dropped 2 bases and J dropped 0 bases, with 4 bases sitting between them. In germline, CDR1 is MNHEY, CDR2 SVGAGI. The CDR3 contains 14 residues. CDR3 bases: TGTGCCAGCAGTTACGCCACGAACACCGGGGAGCTGTTTTTT. The encoded protein is CASSYATNTGELFF.

The chain uses TRBV5-5 and TRBJ2-1; possible D gene TRBD2, 5 bases. V was clipped by 0 bases and J by 9 bases, with 16 bases between them. Germline CDR1 and CDR2: SGHKS and YYEKEE (reference sequence). There are 15 residues in the CDR3. CDR3 nucleotides: TGTGCCAGCAGCTTGGAGGTCAGGAGACGGGGTGAGCAGTTCTTC. It translates to CASSLEVRRRGEQFF.

The genes are TRBV25-1 and TRBJ2-7; D ambiguous. The germline gives CDR1 MGHDK, CDR2 SYGVNS. This CDR3 has 12 amino acids. Trimming took 4 bases from V and 5 from J, leaving 9 bases between them. The CDR3: CASSAGLDEQYF. Here the CDR3 DNA reads TGTGCCAGCAGTGCAGGCTTGGACGAGCAGTACTTC.

This chain connects TRBV4-3 to TRBJ2-1; 9 bases map to TRBD2. Germline CDR1 LGHNA, CDR2 YSLEER. V dropped 0 bases and J dropped 7; count of bases not matched to a gene: 4. The length of the CDR3 is 15 residues. CDR3 bases: TGCGCCAGCAGCCAAGAGGGACTAGCTGGGAATGAGCAGTTCTTC. Its translation is CASSQEGLAGNEQFF.

DNA for the CDR3: TGTGCCATCAGTGAAGGGACCCTTGGGAACAATGAGCAGTTCTTC. The encoded protein is CAISEGTLGNNEQFF. V and J are TRBV10-3 and TRBJ2-1, with D possibly being TRBD1 or TRBD2 (5 bases each). Germline V lookup: CDR1 ENHRY, CDR2 SYGVKD. The ends were cut back, 3 bases at V and 5 bases at J, with 14 bases in the middle. The CDR3 consists of 15 residues.

The rearrangement links TRBV12-3 or TRBV12-4 to TRBJ1-4, with a possible D match to TRBD1 (5 bases). The CDR3 sequence is 15 residues long. Trimming removed 5 bases from V and 7 bases from J, with 17 bases in between. CDR3 amino acids: CASSALGAKGEKLFF. The CDR3 DNA reads as TGTGCCAGCAGTGCCCTCGGGGCCAAAGGTGAAAAACTGTTTTTT.

This chain joins TRBV7-2 and TRBJ2-1; unclear D gene. This CDR3 has 14 residues. V was pared by 0 bases and J by 4 bases, with 7 bases between. Germline CDR1 reads SGHTA; CDR2 reads FQGNSA. The CDR3 protein is CASSLAHSYNEQFF. Written as DNA, the CDR3 is TGTGCCAGCAGCTTAGCTCACTCTTACAATGAGCAGTTCTTC.

This sequence joins TRBV11-2 and TRBJ2-3; D is perhaps TRBD2 (7 bases). Per the germline V gene, CDR1 is SGHAT and CDR2 is FQNNGV. The CDR3 covers 16 residues. Deletions cut 5 bases from V and 3 bases from J, with 18 bases between. This chain's CDR3 is CASSAQGRARTDTQYF. In DNA, the CDR3 is TGTGCCAGCAGCGCCCAGGGGAGGGCTCGTACAGATACGCAGTATTTT.

V and J are TRBV5-1 and TRBJ2-5, with D perhaps matching TRBD1 (6 bases). V was shortened by 6 bases and J by 0 bases, with 9 bases between the two germline ends. Germline-derived CDR1 and CDR2 are SGHRS and YFSETQ. This CDR3 comprises 13 residues. CDR3 in amino acids: CASNQGNQETQYF. Here the CDR3 DNA reads TGCGCCAGCAATCAGGGGAACCAAGAGACCCAGTACTTC.

The CDR3 protein is CASSLTSQSSYEQYF. For the CDR3, the DNA is TGTGCCAGCAGTTTAACCTCCCAGAGCTCCTACGAGCAGTACTTC. The gene calls are TRBV27 and TRBJ2-5; D is unresolved. The assigned J gene may be wrong: the sequence end matches TRBJ2-7 better. CDR1 MNHEY and CDR2 SMNVEV come from the germline V gene (reference sequence). The CDR3 length is 15 residues.

The J gene is TRBJ2-5, the V gene TRBV5-1; perhaps TRBD2 as D (6 bases). CDR3 length equals 15 residues. Germline V gene sequence: CDR1 SGHRS, CDR2 YFSETQ. Trimming removed 2 bases at V and 11 bases at J, with 22 bases between. The CDR3 sequence: CASSLNRDFYNEQYF. The DNA of the CDR3 is TGCGCCAGCAGCTTAAACCGGGACTTCTACAATGAGCAGTACTTC.

This clonotype was seen a few times. The chain uses TRBV15 and TRBJ2-2, with D uncertain. This CDR3 is 12 amino acids long. V shed 6 bases and J shed 4 bases, with 6 bases lying between them. Germline CDR1 is LNHNV and CDR2 is YYDKDF (reference sequence). The CDR3 loop reads CATSPSTGELFF. CDR3 nucleotide sequence: TGTGCCACCAGTCCTAGCACCGGGGAGCTGTTTTTT.

The gene calls are TRBV27 and TRBJ2-4; 7 bases fit TRBD1. The J call could be wrong; TRBJ2-7 is a better fit for the DNA end. The germline gives CDR1 MNHEY, CDR2 SMNVEV (reference sequence). The CDR3 totals 14 residues. The CDR3 nucleotides are TGTGCCAGCAGGAACCGACAGGGTGGATACGAGCAGTACTTC. Translated, it gives CASRNRQGGYEQYF.

This chain joins TRBV27 and TRBJ1-2; no firm D call. The CDR3 totals 14 residues. The V end lost 5 bases, the J end lost 6 bases, and 16 bases lay between the germline ends. Germline V gives CDR1 MNHEY, CDR2 SMNVEV (reference sequence). CDR3 region: CASSPRDRDNGYTF. CDR3 sequence (DNA): TGTGCCAGCAGTCCCCGGGATAGGGATAATGGCTACACCTTC.

This clonotype was seen a few times. The chain recombines TRBV11-2 with TRBJ2-7; D uncertain. The CDR3 spans 15 residues. Germline V gives CDR1 SGHAT, CDR2 FQNNGV. V was shortened by 0 bases and J by 0 bases, with 9 bases between the two germline ends. The CDR3 reads CASSLDSMGSYEQYF. CDR3 DNA sequence: TGTGCCAGCAGCTTAGATTCAATGGGCTCCTACGAGCAGTACTTC.

This clonotype was observed a few times. The V call is TRBV24-1, the J call TRBJ2-1, with TRBD2 matching over 16 bases. The CDR3 runs to 18 residues. Unmatched junction bases numbered 7, after V lost 3 bases and J lost 6 bases. CDR1 is KGHDR and CDR2 is SFDVKD in the germline V gene. The CDR3 is CATSDPGTSGRVVNEQFF. The CDR3 DNA is TGTGCCACCAGTGATCCCGGGACTAGCGGGAGGGTGGTCAATGAGCAGTTCTTC.